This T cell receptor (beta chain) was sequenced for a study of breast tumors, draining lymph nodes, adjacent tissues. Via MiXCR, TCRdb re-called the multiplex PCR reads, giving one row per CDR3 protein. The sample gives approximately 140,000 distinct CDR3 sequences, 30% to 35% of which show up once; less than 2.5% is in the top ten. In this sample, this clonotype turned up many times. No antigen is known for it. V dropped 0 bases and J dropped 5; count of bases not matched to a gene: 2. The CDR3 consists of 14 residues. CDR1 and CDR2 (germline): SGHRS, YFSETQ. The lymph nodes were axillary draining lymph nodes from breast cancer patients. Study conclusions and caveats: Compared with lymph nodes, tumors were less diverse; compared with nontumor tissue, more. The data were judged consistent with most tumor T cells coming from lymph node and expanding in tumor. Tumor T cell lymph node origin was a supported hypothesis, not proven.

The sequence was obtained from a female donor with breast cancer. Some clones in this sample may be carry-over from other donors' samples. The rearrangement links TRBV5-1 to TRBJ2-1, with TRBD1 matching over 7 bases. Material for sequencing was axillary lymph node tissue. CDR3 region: CASSLGQGHNEQFF. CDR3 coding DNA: TGCGCCAGCAGCTTGGGACAGGGCCACAATGAGCAGTTCTTC.